Given below is one T cell receptor (beta chain) in context. Its target is unknown. Donation came from healthy HIV-negative adults that had no recent acute infections or vaccinations. The authors divided CD4+ cells into CD45RA+ naive and CD45RA-negative memory subsets. The data were obtained in a study of shared clonotypes between healthy human individuals. General study findings and limits: Naive subsets generally exceeded memory subsets in estimated richness.

TCRdb's copy holds only in-frame clones and misses some; the assay was immunoSEQ multiplex PCR. The table includes 2 million to 2.5 million clones, 90% to 95% detected once. With 6 bases clipped from V and 4 bases from J, the junction kept 7 bases outside the gene matches. CDR1 is MNHEY and CDR2 is SMNVEV in the germline V gene (reference sequence). This CDR3 has 14 amino acids. Sequencing was done on a sample of naive CD4+ T cells from PBMCs. As for subset: CD45RA+ positively selected. V usage is TRBV27 and J usage is TRBJ1-2, with 8 bases fitting TRBD1. The sequence came from a man between 18 and 35 years old in good health. Some clones in this sample may be carry-over from other donors' samples. DNA of the CDR3: TGTGCCAGCAGCCGACAGGGGTTCGTCTATGGCTACACCTTC. It codes for CASSRQGFVYGYTF.